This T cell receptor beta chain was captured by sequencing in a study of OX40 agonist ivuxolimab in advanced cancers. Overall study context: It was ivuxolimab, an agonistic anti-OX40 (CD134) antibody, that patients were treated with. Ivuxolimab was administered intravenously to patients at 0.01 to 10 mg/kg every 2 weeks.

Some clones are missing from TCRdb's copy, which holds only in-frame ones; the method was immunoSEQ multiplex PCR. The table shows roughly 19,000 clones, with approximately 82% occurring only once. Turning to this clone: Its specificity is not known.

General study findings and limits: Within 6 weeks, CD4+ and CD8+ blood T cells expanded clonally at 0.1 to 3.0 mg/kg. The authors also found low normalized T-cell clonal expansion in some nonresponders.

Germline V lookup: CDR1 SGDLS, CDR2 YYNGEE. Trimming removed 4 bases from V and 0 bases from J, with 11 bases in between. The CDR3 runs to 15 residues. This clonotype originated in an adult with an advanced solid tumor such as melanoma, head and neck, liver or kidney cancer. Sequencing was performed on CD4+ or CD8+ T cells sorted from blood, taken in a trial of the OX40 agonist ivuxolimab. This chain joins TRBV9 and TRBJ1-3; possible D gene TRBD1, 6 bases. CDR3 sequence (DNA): TGTGCCAGCAGCCAGGACAGTTCCTCTGGAAACACCATATATTTT. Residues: CASSQDSSSGNTIYF.